The rows below give T cell receptor beta chains drawn from one sample of a study of shared clonotypes between healthy human individuals. Libraries were prepared by immunoSEQ multiplex PCR; TCRdb keeps only in-frame clonotypes and omits some of them. The sample carries about 2.1 million clones, 90% to 95% recorded once. The sample comprised naive CD8+ T cells from PBMCs. These receptors were collected from a man between 18 and 35 years old in good health. Some clones in this sample may be carry-over from other donors' samples. CDR3s include the opening cysteine and the closing phenylalanine or tryptophan. The order of the fields is CDR3 length, clone size, V gene, D gene, J gene, CDR3 protein, CDR3 DNA. The D gene is left open where the match is weak. Some rows have no size entry. The others give once, few or many, or a class for an expanded clone.

CDR3 length: 13
clone size: .
V gene: TRBV6-1
D gene: .
J gene: TRBJ2-7
CDR3 protein: CASSETGPYEQYF
CDR3 DNA: TGTGCCAGCAGTGAGACAGGTCCCTACGAGCAGTACTTC

CDR3 length: 17
clone size: .
V gene: TRBV5-1
D gene: TRBD2
J gene: TRBJ2-3
CDR3 protein: CASSPRLGTSGADTQYF
CDR3 DNA: TGCGCCAGCAGCCCGCGGCTCGGGACTAGCGGGGCAGATACGCAGTATTTT

CDR3 length: 17
clone size: .
V gene: TRBV11-2
D gene: TRBD1
J gene: TRBJ2-7
CDR3 protein: CASSVHPRGTALEEQYF
CDR3 DNA: TGTGCCAGCAGCGTACACCCCAGAGGGACAGCTCTGGAGGAGCAGTACTTC

CDR3 length: 17
clone size: .
V gene: TRBV19
D gene: TRBD1
J gene: TRBJ2-2
CDR3 protein: CATRDREGVSNTGELFF
CDR3 DNA: TGTGCCACCCGGGACAGGGAGGGGGTTTCGAACACCGGGGAGCTGTTTTTT

CDR3 length: 16
clone size: .
V gene: TRBV7-2
D gene: .
J gene: TRBJ2-7
CDR3 protein: CASSPPGGGVSYEQYF
CDR3 DNA: TGTGCCAGCAGCCCACCCGGGGGCGGCGTTTCCTACGAGCAGTACTTC

CDR3 length: 17
clone size: once
V gene: TRBV4-3
D gene: .
J gene: TRBJ2-5
CDR3 protein: CASSQVPGASTYETQYF
CDR3 DNA: TGCGCCAGCAGCCAAGTACCTGGCGCGTCTACTTATGAGACCCAGTACTTC

CDR3 length: 15
clone size: .
V gene: TRBV6-6
D gene: TRBD1
J gene: TRBJ2-7
CDR3 protein: CASSYSTGQTYEQYF
CDR3 DNA: TGTGCCAGCAGTTACTCAACGGGACAGACCTACGAGCAGTACTTC

CDR3 length: 14
clone size: .
V gene: TRBV5-1
D gene: .
J gene: TRBJ2-5
CDR3 protein: CASSLGGTKETQYF
CDR3 DNA: TGCGCCAGCAGCTTGGGAGGGACAAAAGAGACCCAGTACTTC

CDR3 length: 15
clone size: .
V gene: TRBV4-1
D gene: .
J gene: TRBJ2-4
CDR3 protein: CASSQTWLGGNIQYF
CDR3 DNA: TGCGCCAGCAGCCAAACGTGGCTTGGGGGGAACATTCAGTACTTC

CDR3 length: 14
clone size: .
V gene: TRBV19
D gene: .
J gene: TRBJ1-2
CDR3 protein: CASSGRSLNYGYTF
CDR3 DNA: TGTGCCAGTAGTGGACGGTCCCTGAACTATGGCTACACCTTC

CDR3 length: 13
clone size: .
V gene: TRBV5-1
D gene: .
J gene: TRBJ2-7
CDR3 protein: CASSPELVLAQYF
CDR3 DNA: TGCGCCAGCAGCCCCGAATTGGTATTAGCTCAGTACTTC

CDR3 length: 13
clone size: .
V gene: TRBV4-3
D gene: .
J gene: TRBJ2-7
CDR3 protein: CASSQDPTYEQYF
CDR3 DNA: TGCGCCAGCAGCCAAGATCCCACGTACGAGCAGTACTTC

CDR3 length: 13
clone size: .
V gene: TRBV30
D gene: .
J gene: TRBJ1-1
CDR3 protein: CAWSVRVNTEAFF
CDR3 DNA: TGTGCCTGGAGTGTAAGGGTGAACACTGAAGCTTTCTTT

CDR3 length: 16
clone size: .
V gene: TRBV5-1
D gene: .
J gene: TRBJ2-3
CDR3 protein: CASSLVWRGRTDTQYF
CDR3 DNA: TGCGCCAGCAGCTTGGTCTGGCGGGGTCGCACAGATACGCAGTATTTT

CDR3 length: 14
clone size: .
V gene: TRBV10-3
D gene: TRBD1
J gene: TRBJ2-7
CDR3 protein: CAISEGQGHYEQYF
CDR3 DNA: TGTGCCATCAGTGAGGGACAGGGACACTACGAGCAGTACTTC

CDR3 length: 15
clone size: .
V gene: TRBV7-3
D gene: TRBD2
J gene: TRBJ2-3
CDR3 protein: CASSLTSGSGDTQYF
CDR3 DNA: TGTGCCAGCAGCTTGACTAGCGGGAGTGGGGATACGCAGTATTTT